This TCR beta chain was sequenced in a study of T-cell reconstitution after alpha-beta-depleted transplantation in children. Study results and caveats: After one year, T-cell counts and TCRbeta diversity mostly came from new T cells. By about two months after transplant, alpha-beta T cells reportedly arose from several hundred graft clones that had expanded.

V was trimmed by 6 bases and J by 5 bases, leaving 10 bases between them. The CDR3 totals 12 residues. The germline gives CDR1 SNHLY, CDR2 FYNNEI. Researchers prepared the TCRbeta library using unique molecular identifiers, the study reports. TCRdb processed the PCR reads anew with MiXCR; each CDR3 protein has one entry. Of a few hundred thousand distinct CDR3 sequences detected, roughly 15% appear once; the ten largest clones hold 25% to 30%. This clonotype has a single count. What it recognizes is unknown. The TCR originated in a boy less than two years old who had a stem cell transplant for Wiskott-Aldrich syndrome, so the T cells may come from the graft donor. This specimen consisted of PBMCs, mostly from graft donor cells, obtained 360 days after TCRalphabeta/CD19-depleted stem cell transplant. This rearrangement joins TRBV2 to TRBJ1-1; D is undetermined. DNA of the CDR3: TGTGCCAGCAGCAGAACGGGGACTGAAGCTTTCTTT. Amino acid sequence: CASSRTGTEAFF. The variable domain in full, with the rest retrieved from reference TRBV2 and TRBJ1-1, is EPEVTQTPSHQVTQMGQEVILRCVPISNHLYFYWYRQILGQKVEFLVSFYNNEISEKSEIFDDQFSVERPDGSNFTLKIRSTKLEDSAMYFCASSRTGTEAFFGQGTRLTVV.